This T cell receptor (beta chain) was captured by sequencing in a study of Graves' ophthalmopathy and Graves' hyperthyroidism (dated 2018 in TCRdb). Notes on the research overall: Peripheral blood was collected at initial diagnosis, before any treatment. In total, approximately 140 blood samples were TCR-sequenced: under 45 ophthalmopathy, some 75 hyperthyroidism and approximately 17 hyperthyroidism-to-ophthalmopathy patients. A discovery set of about a hundred patients (43 ophthalmopathy, 55 to 60 stable hyperthyroidism) was enrolled to explore V-J signatures distinguishing ophthalmopathy from hyperthyroidism. An independent validation cohort comprised 18 hyperthyroidism patients and 15 to 17 patients who later progressed from hyperthyroidism to ophthalmopathy. After sampling, hyperthyroidism patients received methimazole starting at 30 mg daily, and ophthalmopathy patients received high-dose intravenous methylprednisolone. In over 5 hyperthyroidism patients, the T-cell repertoire of thyroid tissue was compared with the T-cell repertoire of blood. The study used signatures of the TCR beta repertoire to tell Graves' ophthalmopathy apart from Graves' hyperthyroidism and to predict which patients would progress to ophthalmopathy.

For repertoire sequencing, the TCR beta CDR3 regions were amplified from RNA transcripts. The first round was an RT-PCR using HTBI primers with the Qiagen OneStep RT-PCR kit, and this first round was followed by a second-round multiplex PCR, then size selection and purification. The libraries underwent paired-end sequencing with 100 bp reads on an Illumina HiSeq2000. The original methods were these. SOAPnuke was used for read processing, and reads with adapters, uncalled bases, a mean Phred below 15, or no exact constant-primer or identifier match were discarded. COPE v1.2.5 was used to merge the high-quality paired reads. Clonotypes were defined as unique nucleotide sequences and were aligned to IMGT TRB V, D and J references using MiTCR v1.1. The analysis was limited to V-J combinations with a frequency above 0.0001, which together covered more than 98% of repertoires. For each V-J combination, a TCR clonal expansion and chaos score was defined as F50 clonal expansion divided by the chaos observed in the TCRdist matrix. Features were reduced by Welch's t-statistics and random forest to over ten V-J combinations, which fed a naive Bayes classifier. The similarity between thyroid and blood repertoires was quantified using the Morisita-Horn index. The public reads were reanalyzed by TCRdb: fastp trimming at Q25, MiXCR alignment, in-frame beta chains only. All rows with the same CDR3 protein become a single entry with the most common DNA and genes. The V and J calls here are based on TCRdb, not the publication. The sample yields 57,000 or so distinct CDR3 sequences; 45% to 55% were counted once. Over 4% of the sample lies in the top ten.

Ophthalmopathy patients were characterized by moderately to severely active disease, a Clinical Activity Score of at least 3, a NOSPECS grade of at least 4, and a disease duration under 3 months. Patients with other autoimmune diseases, uncontrolled infections, pregnancy or lactation were excluded from the study. Clinical symptoms, serum thyroxine, TRAb, thyroid ultrasound and orbital computed tomography formed the basis of the diagnosis. Using Ficoll-Paque density gradient centrifugation, PBMCs were isolated from 10 ml of fresh peripheral blood. Total RNA was extracted with Trizol reagent and quality-checked on an Agilent 2100 Bioanalyzer. A note on this clonotype: No cognate antigen has been identified for it. No quality values exist for individual bases; no much larger clone is one base distant.

The germline V gene yields KGHDR for CDR1 and SFDVKD for CDR2. Ends trimmed: V by 4 bases, J by 5 bases; bases unmatched to a gene: 7. The CDR3 goes from the cysteine to the phenylalanine over 14 residues. Only the CDR3 DNA is retained, 42 bases long and in frame from the first base. Study-wide findings and limitations: The 13-signature model separated ophthalmopathy from stable hyperthyroidism with roughly 89% sensitivity and around 81% specificity in cross-validation, and 80%/75% in the test set. No statistical method was used to set the sample size in advance, and the investigators knew which group each participant was assigned to. Most expanded thyroid clonotypes with a frequency above 0.001 also appeared in blood, which suggests that blood repertoires may reflect the immune response in the thyroid. In validation, the model predicted ophthalmopathy progression with 55% to 71% sensitivity and 72.22% specificity; eleven to twelve predicted patients were CT-confirmed with GO in a median of approximately 6.5 months.

Recombination connected TRBV24-1 to TRBJ2-7, and TRBD1 aligns with 7 junction nucleotides. The receptor comes from an adult woman with Graves' ophthalmopathy. Sequencing used peripheral blood. The CDR3 region reads CATSDPGQPDEQYF. The nucleotide sequence reads as follows: TGTGCCACCAGTGACCCGGGACAGCCCGACGAGCAGTACTTC.